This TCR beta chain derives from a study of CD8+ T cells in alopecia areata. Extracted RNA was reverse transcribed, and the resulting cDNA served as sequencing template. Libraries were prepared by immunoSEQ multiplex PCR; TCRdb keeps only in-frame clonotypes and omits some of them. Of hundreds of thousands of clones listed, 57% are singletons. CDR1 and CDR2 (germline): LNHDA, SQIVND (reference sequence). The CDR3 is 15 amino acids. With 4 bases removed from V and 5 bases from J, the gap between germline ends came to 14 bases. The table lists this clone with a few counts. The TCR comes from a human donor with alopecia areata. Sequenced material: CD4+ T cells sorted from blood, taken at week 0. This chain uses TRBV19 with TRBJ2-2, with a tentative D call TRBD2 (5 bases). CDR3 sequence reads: CASSRVLANTGELFF. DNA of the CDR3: TGTGCCAGTAGTAGGGTCCTAGCCAATACCGGGGAGCTGTTTTTT.